The clone carrying this TCR beta chain showed up many times. This sample stems from a study of early T cells in non-severe SARS-CoV-2 infection. The CDR3 is 14 residues long. The germline gives CDR1 DFQATT, CDR2 SNEGSKA (reference sequence). Trimming shortened V by 7 bases and J by 1 base, and 14 bases separated the two germline ends. Using its own MiXCR run on the 5' RACE reads, TCRdb lists one record per CDR3 protein. The sample consists of approximately 70,000 distinct CDR3 sequences, more than 3.5% of them appearing once. This TCR was recovered from an adult who was a healthcare worker with PCR-confirmed SARS-CoV-2 infection or an uninfected control (not recorded which). The donor label of this sample is uncertain. The genes are TRBV20-1 and TRBJ1-3; D perhaps matches TRBD1 (5 bases). The sequencing used whole blood, collected at baseline. CDR3: CSGYPSGSGNTIYF. The DNA of the CDR3 is TGCAGTGGCTATCCTTCAGGGTCTGGAAACACCATATATTTT.